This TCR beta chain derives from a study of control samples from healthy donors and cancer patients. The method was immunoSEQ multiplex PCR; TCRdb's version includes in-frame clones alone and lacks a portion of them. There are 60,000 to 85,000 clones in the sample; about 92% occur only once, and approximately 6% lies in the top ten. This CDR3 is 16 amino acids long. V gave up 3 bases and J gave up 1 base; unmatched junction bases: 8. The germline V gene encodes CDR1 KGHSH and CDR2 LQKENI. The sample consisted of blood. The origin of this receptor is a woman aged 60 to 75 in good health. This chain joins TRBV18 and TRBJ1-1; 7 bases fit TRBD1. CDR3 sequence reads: CASSPWGAGGNTEAFF. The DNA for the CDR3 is TGTGCCAGCTCACCCTGGGGGGCAGGGGGGAACACTGAAGCTTTCTTT.